These T cell receptor beta chains were read from a single sample in a study of T cell responses to AZD1222 COVID-19 vaccine. The data were produced by immunoSEQ multiplex PCR, yet TCRdb's version contains in-frame clones alone and is incomplete. The sample shows over 120,000 clones, roughly 92% of them seen only once. Sample: peripheral blood, taken on day 0 of AZD1222 vaccination. The receptors derive from an adult in good health. The conserved cysteine and the conserved F or W are not part of the CDR3 here.

j_call	v_call	cdr3_aa
TRBJ2-5	TRBV6-2/TRBV6-3	ASSQRVAGPGTQY
TRBJ2-5	TRBV9	ASSRRGQLETQY
TRBJ2-2	TRBV10-3	AISRGGGELF
TRBJ2-7	TRBV27	ASSLSPGRSYEQY
TRBJ1-2	TRBV10-3	AIGQGGGNYGYT
TRBJ2-1	TRBV19	ASSETSTYNEQF
TRBJ2-2	TRBV15	ATSREGQGAYGGELF
TRBJ1-1	TRBV9	ASSPRVQGVRAEAF
TRBJ1-1	TRBV14	ASSQHIHSNTEAF
TRBJ1-2	TRBV2	ASSIEGQGYGYT
TRBJ1-1	TRBV21-1	ASRPPDRGNTEAF
TRBJ1-4	TRBV28	ASSFDEKLF
TRBJ2-2	TRBV28	ASSWGRELF
TRBJ1-2	TRBV3-1/TRBV3-2	ASSPRGPYGYT
TRBJ1-2	TRBV29-1	SVEGNNYGYT
TRBJ1-1	TRBV12-3/TRBV12-4	ASSLAGNTEAF
TRBJ1-1	TRBV19	ASSTNPNTEAF
TRBJ1-1	TRBV4-1	ASSPRSGENTEAF
TRBJ2-1	TRBV10-3	AISESGAGGRKF
TRBJ1-1	TRBV7-3	ASSPGIESTEAF
TRBJ1-1	TRBV9	ASSVQGGSTEAF
TRBJ1-1	TRBV4-1	ASSPGEGWTEAF
TRBJ2-5	TRBV3-1/TRBV3-2	ASSQFQLKETQY
TRBJ2-7	TRBV3-1/TRBV3-2	ASSPSWGQGPYEQY
TRBJ1-5	TRBV7-3	ASSPDPTDSNQPQH
TRBJ2-2	TRBV19	ASRNSRGHSPGELF
TRBJ2-6	TRBV2	AIHFSRASGSGANVLT
TRBJ2-5	TRBV6-2/TRBV6-3	ASSRLAEETQY
TRBJ1-6	TRBV5-1	ASSLIGDNNSPLH
TRBJ2-1	TRBV18	ASSPSVGNNEQF
TRBJ2-3	TRBV11-2	ASTQVGTGTDTQY
TRBJ1-2	TRBV29-1	SVDTGGGGYT
TRBJ2-2	TRBV28	ASRMGLAAGELF
TRBJ1-1	TRBV28	ASSPPSGGSEAF
TRBJ2-3	TRBV5-6	ASSSQRRSTTDTQY
TRBJ2-1	TRBV6-5	ASSYSPGQVVHEQF
TRBJ1-3	TRBV4-1	ASSQESVHSGNTIY
TRBJ2-5	TRBV7-9	ASSLMGVQETQY
TRBJ1-2	TRBV27	ASSWGTGDYGYT
TRBJ2-2	TRBV5-1	ASSPVDTNTGELF
TRBJ2-3	TRBV7-3	ASSLDRGSTDTQY